A selection of T cell receptor beta chains follows, all from one sample in a study of T-cell reconstitution after alpha-beta-depleted transplantation in children. TCRdb fed the PCR reads into MiXCR, producing one record per CDR3 protein. Among 450,000 to 550,000 distinct CDR3 sequences listed, 9.5% to 12% were seen once. The sample consisted of PBMCs, mostly from graft donor cells, taken 180 days after TCRalphabeta/CD19-depleted stem cell transplant. The origin of the receptors is a female patient younger than 10 who had a stem cell transplant for aplastic anemia, so the T cells may come from the graft donor. Both conserved end residues are part of each CDR3. A D gene is named only where the DNA matches it firmly. Size values are once, few and many counts, or a class for expanded clones, and some rows have none.

TRBJ2-2	few	TRBV4-3	TRBD2	CASSRGGAGAGELFF	TGCGCCAGCAGCCGGGGAGGGGCCGGTGCCGGGGAGCTGTTTTTT
TRBJ2-2	few	TRBV27	TRBD2	CATKWLAGVGNTGELFF	TGTGCCACAAAGTGGCTAGCGGGAGTGGGAAACACCGGGGAGCTGTTTTTT
TRBJ1-4	once	TRBV20-1	.	CSARTGSEKLFF	TGCAGTGCTAGAACCGGGAGTGAAAAACTGTTTTTT
TRBJ2-5	.	TRBV5-4	TRBD2	CASSSGTSGRAGWGQETQYF	TGTGCCAGCAGCTCCGGGACTAGCGGGAGGGCCGGATGGGGCCAAGAGACCCAGTACTTC
TRBJ2-6	.	TRBV12-3/TRBV12-4	.	CASSPPGGPYSGANVLTF	TGTGCCAGCAGTCCTCCCGGGGGTCCCTACTCTGGGGCCAACGTCCTGACTTTC
TRBJ2-4	few	TRBV15	TRBD1	CATSRGTGGRKNIQYF	TGTGCCACCAGCAGAGGGACAGGGGGGCGCAAAAACATTCAGTACTTC
TRBJ2-3	few	TRBV24-1	.	CATKAGSTDTQYF	TGTGCCACCAAGGCGGGGAGCACAGATACGCAGTATTTT
TRBJ1-2	.	TRBV7-6	.	CASSNYNYGYTF	TGTGCCAGCAGCAACTACAACTATGGCTACACCTTC
TRBJ1-3	few	TRBV7-2	.	CASSSGQGNTIYF	TGTGCCAGCAGCTCGGGTCAGGGAAACACCATATATTTT
TRBJ2-1	.	TRBV6-2/TRBV6-3	.	CASSYLGHGSYNEQFF	TGTGCCAGCAGTTACCTGGGACACGGATCCTACAATGAGCAGTTCTTC
TRBJ2-3	few	TRBV4-1	TRBD1	CASSRGIATGALLPRFF	TGCGCCAGCAGCCGAGGGATTGCGACAGGGGCCCTCCTTCCCCGGTTTTTT
TRBJ2-5	many	TRBV20-1	.	CSARTSDVFQETQYF	TGCAGTGCTAGAACCTCGGACGTCTTCCAAGAGACCCAGTACTTC
TRBJ1-2	many	TRBV15	.	CATSGQRYGYTF	TGTGCCACCAGTGGACAGCGGTATGGCTACACCTTC
TRBJ1-1	once	TRBV28	.	CASSTWGTEAFF	TGTGCCAGCAGTACGTGGGGGACTGAAGCTTTCTTT
TRBJ2-3	many	TRBV29-1	TRBD1	CSVEDYSRTGEEDTQYF	TGCAGCGTTGAAGACTACAGCCGGACAGGGGAAGAAGATACGCAGTATTTT